Sequencing of this T cell receptor (beta chain) was carried out in a study of shared T cell receptors in the human thymus. TCRdb's copy holds only in-frame clones and misses some; the assay was immunoSEQ multiplex PCR. The sample consists of approximately 730,000 clones, 80% to 90% of them appearing once. Germline loops: CDR1 KGHSH, CDR2 LQKENI. The CDR3 spans 15 residues. Unmatched junction bases numbered 4, after V lost 4 bases and J lost 2 bases. This sample also belongs to another study, concerning human thymus T cells. This second report adds: Corrective cardiac surgery supplied the resected thymus tissue. There appeared to be biased usage of V and J genes in thymic and blood repertoires. Related studies noted strongly shared thymic repertoires across unrelated people.

The chain combines TRBV18 with TRBJ2-1, with 8 bases matching TRBD2. The TCR comes from a girl less than two years old with a congenital heart defect. The specimen was thymocytes. CDR3 bases: TGTGCCAGCTCACGTGAGCGGGGGACCTACAATGAGCAGTTCTTC. This codes for CASSRERGTYNEQFF.